This T cell receptor beta chain was found in a study of brain T cells in children with intractable seizures. This clone appeared a few times. The protocol was immunoSEQ multiplex PCR, while the TCRdb copy is restricted to in-frame clones and leaves out a portion. The profile covers 20,000 to 25,000 clones, with approximately 94% appearing a single time and roughly 6.5% taken by the ten largest. CDR3 length: 13 amino acids. Germline-derived CDR1 and CDR2 are SGHNT and YYREEE (reference sequence). V shed 1 base and J shed 5 bases, with 6 bases lying between them. Here the sequenced sample was peripheral blood, taken at surgery. The sequence came from a boy between 10 and 17 years old with focal cortical dysplasia and intractable seizures. The chain is built from TRBV5-4 and TRBJ1-4; D possibly corresponds to TRBD1 (6 bases). The chain's CDR3 is CASSLTGNEKLFF. The CDR3 bases are TGTGCCAGCAGCTTGACAGGGAATGAAAAACTGTTTTTT.